A single sample gave rise to the 26 T cell receptor beta chains below, sequenced in a study of breast tumors, draining lymph nodes, adjacent tissues. Samples came from axillary lymph nodes draining the breast cancer. One entry per CDR3 protein, called by TCRdb with MiXCR from the multiplex PCR reads. The table lists about 130,000 distinct CDR3 sequences, 20% to 25% of them singletons. The sample comprised axillary lymph node tissue. The receptors were sampled from a female donor with breast cancer. Some clones in this sample may be carry-over from other donors' samples.

This clonotype was recorded many times. The chain employs TRBV13 and TRBJ1-5, with unresolved D. The germline V gene has CDR1 PRHDT and CDR2 FYEKMQ (reference sequence). V was clipped by 2 bases and J by 2 bases, with 7 bases between them. CDR3 length: 14 residues. This chain's CDR3 is CASSLKRGNQPQHF. CDR3 DNA: TGTGCCAGCAGCTTAAAACGGGGCAATCAGCCCCAGCATTTT.

The sample holds many counts of this clonotype. The chain joins TRBV9 to TRBJ1-3; 10 bases are shared with TRBD1. Per germline, CDR1 SGDLS and CDR2 YYNGEE. With V trimmed by 3 bases and J by 2 bases, 8 bases remained unmatched. The CDR3 has 17 amino acids. CDR3 DNA sequence: TGTGCCAGCAGCGCGTGGGACAGGGGACGGACTGGAAACACCATATATTTT. Its translation is CASSAWDRGRTGNTIYF.

The rearrangement links TRBV19 to TRBJ2-6; TRBD1 aligns across 7 bases. J lost 4 bases, V lost 5 bases, and 11 bases had no gene match. The CDR3 extends over 17 amino acids. Germline V CDR1 and CDR2: LNHDA, SQIVND (reference sequence). The CDR3 region has the DNA TGTGCCAGTAGTTCCCGACAGGGACCAGGGGGGGCCAACGTCCTGACTTTC. Translation: CASSSRQGPGGANVLTF.

This clonotype has only a few counts. This chain uses TRBV4-1 with TRBJ2-2, with D possibly being TRBD2 (5 bases). The V end lost 2 bases, the J end lost 6 bases, and 13 bases lay between the germline ends. Germline-derived CDR1 and CDR2 are MGHRA and YSYEKL. The CDR3 covers 15 residues. This CDR3 is CASSQTWTVAGELFF. CDR3 DNA sequence: TGCGCCAGCAGCCAAACGTGGACTGTCGCCGGGGAGCTGTTTTTT.

In regard to this clonotype: This may be a read error: a much more frequent sequence differs by one nucleotide. This chain links TRBV9 with TRBJ2-1, with D possibly matching TRBD2 (5 bases). Trimming left V 2 bases short and J 9 bases short, with 21 bases between. The CDR3 covers 16 residues. The germline CDR1 and CDR2 sequences are SGDLS and YYNGEE. The chain's CDR3 is CASSVPGLSTGSEQFF. The CDR3 DNA reads as TGTGCCAGCAGCGTTCCAGGACTGTCTACGGGGAGTGAGCAGTTCTTC.

A few counts support this clonotype. The chain combines TRBV6-5 with TRBJ2-2; 9 bases align to TRBD1. CDR3 length: 16 residues. Germline lookup yields CDR1 MNHEY and CDR2 SVGAGI. V was clipped by 1 base and J by 2 bases; unmatched bases: 2. CDR3 amino acids: CASSYLGQGNTGELFF. Here the CDR3 DNA reads TGTGCCAGCAGTTACTTGGGACAGGGTAACACCGGGGAGCTGTTTTTT.

This clonotype was recorded at least ten times. V usage is TRBV5-1 and J usage is TRBJ2-1, with D unresolved. Germline loops: CDR1 SGHRS, CDR2 YFSETQ. V was trimmed by 0 bases and J by 0 bases, leaving 7 bases between them. The CDR3 contains 15 residues. The CDR3 sequence is CASSLAVSSYNEQFF. DNA of the CDR3: TGCGCCAGCAGCTTGGCTGTGAGCTCCTACAATGAGCAGTTCTTC.

This clonotype was counted at least ten times. The chain uses TRBV2 and TRBJ2-7; no reliable D call. V lost 6 bases and J lost 0, with 6 bases in between. Germline CDR1 SNHLY, CDR2 FYNNEI. The CDR3 is 12 amino acids. CDR3: CASRALSYEQYF. The CDR3 DNA sequence: TGTGCCAGCAGGGCCCTCTCCTACGAGCAGTACTTC.

Ten or more counts support this clonotype. The chain combines TRBV2 with TRBJ2-7, with TRBD2 matching over 9 bases. The CDR3 consists of 13 residues. Germline loops: CDR1 SNHLY, CDR2 FYNNEI. Unmatched junction bases numbered 3, after V lost 5 bases and J lost 4 bases. The CDR3 region is CASSKTSGYEQYF. The CDR3 region has the DNA TGTGCCAGCAGTAAGACTAGCGGATACGAGCAGTACTTC. The whole variable domain, remainder taken from reference TRBV2 and TRBJ2-7, is EPEVTQTPSHQVTQMGQEVILRCVPISNHLYFYWYRQILGQKVEFLVSFYNNEISEKSEIFDDQFSVERPDGSNFTLKIRSTKLEDSAMYFCASSKTSGYEQYFGPGTRLTVT.

About this clonotype itself: This may be a read error: a much more frequent sequence differs by one nucleotide. This chain uses TRBV3-1 with TRBJ2-7; D remains unclear. This CDR3 is 14 amino acids long. The germline V gene has CDR1 LGHDT and CDR2 YNNKEL (reference sequence). As DNA, the CDR3 is TGTGCCAGCAGCCTTGACACGACCCACTACGGGCAGTACTTC. Residues: CASSLDTTHYGQYF.

This clonotype was counted at least ten times. The CDR3 region has the DNA TGCGCCAGCAGCCCAGACAGGCAGGGAAGAAAACTGTTTTTT. It codes for CASSPDRQGRKLFF. The V call is TRBV4-1, the J call TRBJ1-4; possible D gene TRBD1, 6 bases. The CDR3 totals 14 residues. Germline CDR1 reads MGHRA; CDR2 reads YSYEKL. V lost 4 bases to trimming and J lost 10 bases, with 16 bases between them.

Points on this clonotype: Since a much larger clone is just one base distant, this may be a read error. Because the CDR3 is missing its conserved closing phenylalanine or tryptophan, this is likely a read error. The genes are TRBV20-1 and TRBJ2-1, with D perhaps TRBD2 (5 bases). V was clipped by 4 bases and J by 5 bases, with 15 bases between them. The germline V gene encodes CDR1 DFQATT and CDR2 SNEGSKA (reference sequence). The CDR3 is 14 residues long. The CDR3 loop reads CSAKEGGRNNEQFL. The CDR3 nucleotides are TGCAGTGCTAAAGAGGGCGGGCGGAACAATGAGCAGTTCCTC.

About this clonotype: A much larger clone sits a single nucleotide away, making a read error possible. The gene calls are TRBV10-3 and TRBJ2-5; D may match TRBD1 or TRBD2 (5 bases each). Germline CDR1 is ENHRY and CDR2 is SYGVKD. Trimming took off 6 bases at V and 5 bases at J, with 13 bases between the two ends. This CDR3 region has 13 residues. In nucleotides, the CDR3 is TGTGCCATCAGAGGACCAGAGGGGGAGACCCAGTACTTC. Translated: CAIRGPEGETQYF.

The chain is built from TRBV14 and TRBJ2-7; D is unresolved. The V end lost 3 bases, the J end lost 4 bases, and 7 bases lay between the germline ends. The CDR3 covers 12 residues. Looked up from germline, CDR1 is SGHDN and CDR2 is FVKESK. The CDR3 reads CASSHTDYEQYF. The CDR3 nucleotides read TGTGCCAGCAGCCACACGGATTACGAGCAGTACTTC.

This clonotype was detected many times. J is TRBJ2-7 and V is TRBV2; no clear D gene. The CDR3 sequence is 11 residues long. V was cut by 6 bases and J by 3 bases, with 6 bases left in between. Germline loops: CDR1 SNHLY, CDR2 FYNNEI. The CDR3 nucleotides read TGTGCCAGCAGGATATTCTACGAGCAGTACTTC. Translation gives CASRIFYEQYF.

The table lists this clonotype with many counts. CDR3 region: CASSPVRTGYNEQFF. The CDR3 region has the DNA TGTGCCAGCAGTCCGGTCCGGACAGGGTACAATGAGCAGTTCTTC. The J gene is TRBJ2-1, the V gene TRBV12-3 or TRBV12-4; 8 nucleotides align to TRBD1. V trimming: 5 bases; J trimming: 4 bases; junction bases outside the gene matches: 7. The CDR3 sequence is 15 residues long.

This clonotype was seen a handful of times. The V call is TRBV18, the J call TRBJ2-5; a weak D match, TRBD1 (5 bases). Trimming removed 8 bases at V and 4 bases at J, with 17 bases between. The CDR3 extends over 14 amino acids. Germline V gene lookup returns CDR1 KGHSH and CDR2 LQKENI. The CDR3 DNA sequence: TGTGCCAGCAAAGACAGCGCGCAGTCAGAGACCCAGTACTTC. Amino acid sequence: CASKDSAQSETQYF.

This clonotype was seen at least ten times. The chain has TRBV6-1 and TRBJ2-7; possibly TRBD1 for D (6 bases). The CDR3 spans 14 residues. CDR1 and CDR2 (germline): MNHNS, SASEGT. Trimming removed 6 bases at V and 2 bases at J, with 14 bases between. For the CDR3, the DNA is TGTGCCAGCAGCGTTGACAGGTCCACCTACGAGCAGTACTTC. It codes for CASSVDRSTYEQYF.

In this sample, this clonotype turned up many times. The J gene is TRBJ2-3, the V gene TRBV3-1, with 9 bases matching TRBD2. Germline assignment: CDR1 LGHDT and CDR2 YNNKEL (reference sequence). This CDR3 comprises 17 residues. V was pared by 0 bases and J by 3 bases, with 7 bases of the junction left unmatched. The CDR3 region has the DNA TGTGCCAGCAGCCAAGATTCGGCGGGAGGGGGGACAGATACGCAGTATTTT. It translates to CASSQDSAGGGTDTQYF.

This clonotype has at least ten counts. The V call is TRBV11-2, the J call TRBJ2-7, with D hard to call. Trimming took off 2 bases at V and 3 bases at J, with 8 bases between the two ends. The CDR3 runs to 13 residues. Germline V gene lookup returns CDR1 SGHAT and CDR2 FQNNGV. The CDR3 DNA is TGTGCCAGCAGCTTAAAGGGCAGCTACGAGCAGTACTTC. Translated, it gives CASSLKGSYEQYF.

This clonotype was seen at least ten times. DNA of the CDR3: TGCAGTGCTAACCAACGGCGCGGGAGGCCTTGGGATACGCAGTATTTT. Protein product: CSANQRRGRPWDTQYF. This chain links TRBV20-1 with TRBJ2-3; TRBD2 agrees at 8 bases. The CDR3 has 16 amino acids. The V gene end was trimmed by 4 bases and the J gene end by 6 bases; junction bases not matched to a gene: 15. Germline lookup yields CDR1 DFQATT and CDR2 SNEGSKA (reference sequence).

The table lists this clonotype with many counts. The CDR3 loop reads CSAQGTSDSYEQYF. The DNA for the CDR3 is TGCAGTGCCCAAGGGACTAGCGACTCCTACGAGCAGTACTTC. The rearrangement links TRBV20-1 to TRBJ2-7; 10 bases fit TRBD2. V shed 6 bases and J 0 bases; nucleotides not matched to a gene: 5. The CDR3 extends over 14 amino acids. The V gene's germline CDR1 is DFQATT and CDR2 SNEGSKA (reference sequence).

The chain carries TRBV28 and TRBJ1-2; TRBD1 matches at 7 bases. Trimming cost V 6 bases and J 4 bases; bases outside gene matches: 11. The germline CDR1 and CDR2 sequences are MDHEN and SYDVKM. The CDR3 is 15 amino acids. As DNA, the CDR3 is TGTGCCAGCAGGGCTACCGGACAGGCCAGCTATGGCTACACCTTC. Its translation is CASRATGQASYGYTF.

This clonotype was seen repeatedly, ten times or more. This sequence joins TRBV9 and TRBJ2-7; 8 bases align to TRBD2. The junction had 12 bases not matched to a gene; V was cut back by 0 bases and J by 1 base. From germline, CDR1 is SGDLS and CDR2 YYNGEE. The CDR3 extends over 18 amino acids. CDR3 residues: CASSVGRNREGTSYEQYF. The CDR3 DNA sequence: TGTGCCAGCAGCGTAGGTCGTAACCGGGAGGGCACTTCCTACGAGCAGTACTTC.

A few counts support this clonotype. This sequence joins TRBV24-1 and TRBJ2-3; a weak D match, TRBD2 (7 bases). Germline V gives CDR1 KGHDR, CDR2 SFDVKD. V lost 7 bases, J lost 4 bases, and 14 bases lay in between. The CDR3 is made up of 14 amino acids. Here the CDR3 reads CATRGGGGADTQYF. Written as DNA, the CDR3 is TGTGCCACCAGAGGAGGGGGGGGGGCAGATACGCAGTATTTT.

This clonotype showed up just once. V usage is TRBV5-1 and J usage is TRBJ2-4, with a possible D match to TRBD2 (6 bases). Trimming left V 4 bases short and J 11 bases short, with 16 bases between. The germline V gene encodes CDR1 SGHRS and CDR2 YFSETQ. The CDR3 contains 13 residues. CDR3 DNA: TGCGCCAGCAGCCCCTCGGGGGACTTGGTTCAGTACTTC. This codes for CASSPSGDLVQYF. The variable domain in full, with the rest retrieved from reference TRBV5-1 and TRBJ2-4, is KAGVTQTPRYLIKTRGQQVTLSCSPISGHRSVSWYQQTPGQGLQFLFEYFSETQRNKGNFPGRFSGRQFSNSRSEMNVSTLELGDSALYLCASSPSGDLVQYFGAGTRLSVL.